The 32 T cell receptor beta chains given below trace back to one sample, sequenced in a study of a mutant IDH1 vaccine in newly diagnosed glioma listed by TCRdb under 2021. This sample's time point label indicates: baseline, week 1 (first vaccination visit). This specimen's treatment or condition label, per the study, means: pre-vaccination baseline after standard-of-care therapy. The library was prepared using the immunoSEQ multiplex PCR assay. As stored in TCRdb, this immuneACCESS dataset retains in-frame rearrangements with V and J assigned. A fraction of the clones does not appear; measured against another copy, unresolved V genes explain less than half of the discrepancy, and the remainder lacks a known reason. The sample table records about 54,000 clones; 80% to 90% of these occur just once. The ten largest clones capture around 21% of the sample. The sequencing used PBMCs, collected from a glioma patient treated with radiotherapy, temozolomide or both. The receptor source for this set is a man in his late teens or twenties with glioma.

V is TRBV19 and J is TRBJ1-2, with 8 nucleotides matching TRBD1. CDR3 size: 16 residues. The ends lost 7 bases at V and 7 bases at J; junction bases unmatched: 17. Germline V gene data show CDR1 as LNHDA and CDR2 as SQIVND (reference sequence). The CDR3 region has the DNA TGTGCCAGTACCCCACCCCTAAGCAGGGGGCGCGGTGGCTACACCTTC. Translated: CASTPPLSRGRGGYTF.

The CDR3 is CASVSTGGLGEKLFF. For the CDR3, the DNA is TGTGCCAGTGTATCGACAGGGGGCTTGGGAGAAAAACTGTTTTTT. The chain links TRBV19 to TRBJ1-4, with 10 bases identical to TRBD1. CDR1 and CDR2 from the germline V gene are LNHDA and SQIVND (reference sequence). The CDR3 is 15 amino acids. With V trimmed by 8 bases and J by 8 bases, 11 bases remained unmatched.

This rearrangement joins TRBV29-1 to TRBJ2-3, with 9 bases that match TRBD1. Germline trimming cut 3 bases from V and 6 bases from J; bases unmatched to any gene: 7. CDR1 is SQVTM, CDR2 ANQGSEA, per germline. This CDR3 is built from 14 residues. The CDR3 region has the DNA TGCAGCGTTGATGGAGACAGGGGGAGGGATACGCAGTATTTT. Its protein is CSVDGDRGRDTQYF.

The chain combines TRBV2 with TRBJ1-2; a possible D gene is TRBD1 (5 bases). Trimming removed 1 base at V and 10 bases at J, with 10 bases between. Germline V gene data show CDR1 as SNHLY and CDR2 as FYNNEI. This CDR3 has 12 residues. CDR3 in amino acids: CASSEVGVDYTF. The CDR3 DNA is TGTGCCAGCAGTGAAGTGGGGGTTGACTACACCTTC.

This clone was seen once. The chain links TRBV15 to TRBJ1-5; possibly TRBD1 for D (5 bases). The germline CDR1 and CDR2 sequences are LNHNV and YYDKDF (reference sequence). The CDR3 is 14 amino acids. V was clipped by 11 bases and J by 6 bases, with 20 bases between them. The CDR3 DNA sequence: TGTGCCGCCGGAGAAGGGGTGGTTAGTCAGCCCCAGCATTTT. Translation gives CAAGEGVVSQPQHF.

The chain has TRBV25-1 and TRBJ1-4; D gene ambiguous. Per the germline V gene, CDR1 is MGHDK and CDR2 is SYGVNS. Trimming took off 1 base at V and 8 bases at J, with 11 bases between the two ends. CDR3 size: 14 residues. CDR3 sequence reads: CASSEWQVGEKLFF. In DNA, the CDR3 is TGTGCCAGCAGTGAATGGCAGGTGGGGGAAAAACTGTTTTTT. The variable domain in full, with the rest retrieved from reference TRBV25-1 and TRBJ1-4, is EADIYQTPRYLVIGTGKKITLECSQTMGHDKMYWYQQDPGMELHLIHYSYGVNSTEKGDLSSESTVSRIRTEHFPLTLESARPSHTSQYLCASSEWQVGEKLFFGSGTQLSVL.

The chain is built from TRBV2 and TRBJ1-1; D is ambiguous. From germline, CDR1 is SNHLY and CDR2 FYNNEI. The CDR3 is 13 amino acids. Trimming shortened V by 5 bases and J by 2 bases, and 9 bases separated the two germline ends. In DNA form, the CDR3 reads TGTGCCAGCAGTTCGCGACATAACACTGAAGCTTTCTTT. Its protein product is CASSSRHNTEAFF.

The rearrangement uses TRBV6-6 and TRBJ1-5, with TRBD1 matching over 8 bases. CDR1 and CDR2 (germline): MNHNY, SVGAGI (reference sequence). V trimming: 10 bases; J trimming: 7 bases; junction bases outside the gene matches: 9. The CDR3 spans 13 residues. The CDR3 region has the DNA TGTGCCACTGCGGACAGGGATGTCCAGCCCCAGCATTTT. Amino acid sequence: CATADRDVQPQHF.

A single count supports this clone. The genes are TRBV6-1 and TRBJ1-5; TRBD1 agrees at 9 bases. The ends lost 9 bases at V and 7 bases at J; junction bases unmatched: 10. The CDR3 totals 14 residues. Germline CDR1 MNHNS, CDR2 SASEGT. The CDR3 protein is CASWIRTGEQPQHF. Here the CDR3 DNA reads TGTGCCAGTTGGATAAGGACAGGGGAACAGCCCCAGCATTTT.

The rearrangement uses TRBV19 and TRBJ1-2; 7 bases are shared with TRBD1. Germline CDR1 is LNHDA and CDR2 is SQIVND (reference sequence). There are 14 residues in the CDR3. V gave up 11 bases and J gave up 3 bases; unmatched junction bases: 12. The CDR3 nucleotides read TGTGCCCCAGATGTGGGGACAGAACACTATGGCTACACCTTC. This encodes CAPDVGTEHYGYTF.

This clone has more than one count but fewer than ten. The CDR3 spells CASSGETGPPRGTEAFF. The CDR3 DNA is TGCGCCAGCAGTGGGGAAACAGGACCACCAAGGGGCACTGAAGCTTTCTTT. The rearrangement links TRBV10-1 to TRBJ1-1; D may be TRBD1 (5 bases). V lost 4 bases and J lost 4, with 22 bases in between. The CDR3 sequence is 17 residues long. Looked up from germline, CDR1 is WNHNN and CDR2 is SYGVQD (reference sequence).

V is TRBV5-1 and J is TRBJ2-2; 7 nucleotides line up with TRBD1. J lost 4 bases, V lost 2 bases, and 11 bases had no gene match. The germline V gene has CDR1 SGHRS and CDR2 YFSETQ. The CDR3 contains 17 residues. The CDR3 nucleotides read TGCGCCAGCAGCTTCTACCGAAAGACAGGGATCACCGGGGAGCTGTTTTTT. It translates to CASSFYRKTGITGELFF.

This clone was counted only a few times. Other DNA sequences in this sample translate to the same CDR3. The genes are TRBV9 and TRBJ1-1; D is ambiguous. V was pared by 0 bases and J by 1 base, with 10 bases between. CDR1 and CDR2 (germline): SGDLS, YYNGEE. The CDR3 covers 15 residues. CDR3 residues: CASSVEGAENTEAFF. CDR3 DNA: TGTGCCAGCAGCGTAGAAGGAGCGGAGAACACTGAAGCTTTCTTT.

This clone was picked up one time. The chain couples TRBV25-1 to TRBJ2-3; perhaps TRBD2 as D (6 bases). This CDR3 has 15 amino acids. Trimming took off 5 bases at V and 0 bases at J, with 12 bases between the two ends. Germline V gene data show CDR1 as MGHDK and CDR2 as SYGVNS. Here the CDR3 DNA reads TGTGCCAGCAGTCGTCCTGGGACTAGCACAGATACGCAGTATTTT. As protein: CASSRPGTSTDTQYF.

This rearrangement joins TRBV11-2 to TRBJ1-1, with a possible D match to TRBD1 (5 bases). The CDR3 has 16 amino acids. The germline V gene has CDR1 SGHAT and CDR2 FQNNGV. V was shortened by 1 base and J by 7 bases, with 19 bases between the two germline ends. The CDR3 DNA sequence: TGTGCCAGCAGCTTAGGGGGTTCGGTCCGGGGGGTTGAAGCTTTCTTT. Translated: CASSLGGSVRGVEAFF.

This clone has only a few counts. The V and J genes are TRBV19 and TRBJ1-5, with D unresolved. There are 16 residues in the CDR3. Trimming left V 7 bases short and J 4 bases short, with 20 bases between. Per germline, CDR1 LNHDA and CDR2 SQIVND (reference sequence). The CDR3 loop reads CASTPSGRGPNQPQHF. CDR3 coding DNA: TGTGCCAGTACGCCCTCCGGACGCGGCCCAAATCAGCCCCAGCATTTT. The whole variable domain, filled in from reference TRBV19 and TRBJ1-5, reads DGGITQSPKYLFRKEGQNVTLSCEQNLNHDAMYWYRQDPGQGLRLIYYSQIVNDFQKGDIAEGYSVSREKKESFPLTVTSAQKNPTAFYLCASTPSGRGPNQPQHFGDGTRLSIL.

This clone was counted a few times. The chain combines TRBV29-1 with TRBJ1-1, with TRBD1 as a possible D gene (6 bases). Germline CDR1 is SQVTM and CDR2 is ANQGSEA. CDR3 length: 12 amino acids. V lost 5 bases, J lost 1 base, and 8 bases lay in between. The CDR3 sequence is CSVIQGNTEAFF. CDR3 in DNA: TGCAGCGTTATACAGGGGAACACTGAAGCTTTCTTT.

The CDR3 bases are TGCGCCAGCAGTCAATCGGTCGGGCAGGGGGGCACTAATGAAAAACTGTTTTTT. Amino acids: CASSQSVGQGGTNEKLFF. The chain recombines TRBV23-1 with TRBJ1-4; TRBD1 matches 7 bases. TRBV23-1 qualifies as an ORF whose function is uncertain. The CDR3 runs to 18 residues. V lost 0 bases and J lost 2; bases outside the gene matches: 9.

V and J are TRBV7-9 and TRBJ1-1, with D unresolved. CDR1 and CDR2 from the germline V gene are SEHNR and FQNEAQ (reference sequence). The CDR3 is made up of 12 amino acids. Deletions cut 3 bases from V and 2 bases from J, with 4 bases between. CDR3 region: CASSFRNTEAFF. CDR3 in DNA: TGTGCCAGCAGCTTTCGTAACACTGAAGCTTTCTTT.

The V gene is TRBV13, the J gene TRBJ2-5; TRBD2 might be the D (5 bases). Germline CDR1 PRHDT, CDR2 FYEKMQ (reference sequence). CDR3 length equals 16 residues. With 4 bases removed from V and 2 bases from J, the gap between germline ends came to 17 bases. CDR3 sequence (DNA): TGTGCCAGCAGCTCAAGAGGGTGGATTCGTCAAGAGACCCAGTACTTC. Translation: CASSSRGWIRQETQYF.

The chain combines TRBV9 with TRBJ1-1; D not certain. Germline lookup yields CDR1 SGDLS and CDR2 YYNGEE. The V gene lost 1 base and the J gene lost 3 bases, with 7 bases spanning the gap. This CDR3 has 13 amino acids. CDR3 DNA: TGTGCCAGCAGCGTAAACACGTACACTGAAGCTTTCTTT. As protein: CASSVNTYTEAFF.

CDR3 sequence reads: CASRPDRGTYEQYF. The CDR3 bases are TGTGCCAGCAGACCAGACAGGGGGACCTACGAGCAGTACTTC. The chain combines TRBV5-4 with TRBJ2-7; TRBD1 aligns across 9 bases. V was clipped by 5 bases and J by 2 bases; unmatched bases: 5. This CDR3 contains 14 residues. The germline CDR1 and CDR2 sequences are SGHNT and YYREEE (reference sequence).

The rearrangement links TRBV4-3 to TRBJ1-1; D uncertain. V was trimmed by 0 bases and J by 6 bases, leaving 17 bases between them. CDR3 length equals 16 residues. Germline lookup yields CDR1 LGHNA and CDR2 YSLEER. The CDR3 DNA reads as TGCGCCAGCAGCCAAGAGCTAGGCCCAGGTCGTGCTGAAGCTTTCTTT. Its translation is CASSQELGPGRAEAFF.

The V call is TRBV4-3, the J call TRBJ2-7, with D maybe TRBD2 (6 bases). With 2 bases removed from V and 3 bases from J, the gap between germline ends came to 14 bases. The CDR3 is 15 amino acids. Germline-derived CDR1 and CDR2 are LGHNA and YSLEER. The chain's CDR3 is CASSQSAGGSYEQYF. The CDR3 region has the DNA TGCGCCAGCAGCCAATCAGCAGGAGGGAGCTACGAGCAGTACTTC.

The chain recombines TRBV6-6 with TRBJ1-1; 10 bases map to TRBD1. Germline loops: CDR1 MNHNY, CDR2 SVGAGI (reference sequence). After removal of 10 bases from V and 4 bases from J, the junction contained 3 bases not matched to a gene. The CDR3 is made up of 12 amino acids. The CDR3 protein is CAMGQGFTEAFF. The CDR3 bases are TGTGCCATGGGACAGGGGTTCACTGAAGCTTTCTTT.

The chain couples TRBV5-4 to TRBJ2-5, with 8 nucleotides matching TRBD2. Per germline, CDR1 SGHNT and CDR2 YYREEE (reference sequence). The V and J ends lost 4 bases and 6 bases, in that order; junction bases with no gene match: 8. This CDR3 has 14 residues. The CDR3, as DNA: TGTGCCAGCAGCCAGAGCGGGAGCGGACAGACCCAGTACTTC. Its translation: CASSQSGSGQTQYF.

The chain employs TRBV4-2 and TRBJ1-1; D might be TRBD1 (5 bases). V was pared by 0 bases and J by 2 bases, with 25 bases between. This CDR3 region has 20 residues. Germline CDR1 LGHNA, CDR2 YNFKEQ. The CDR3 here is CASSQDLIEWGGVINTEAFF. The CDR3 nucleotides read TGTGCCAGCAGCCAAGATCTGATAGAGTGGGGGGGGGTAATTAACACTGAAGCTTTCTTT.

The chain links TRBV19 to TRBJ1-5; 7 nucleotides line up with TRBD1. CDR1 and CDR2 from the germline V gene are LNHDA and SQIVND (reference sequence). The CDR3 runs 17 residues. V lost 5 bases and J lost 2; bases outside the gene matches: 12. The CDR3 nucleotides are TGTGCCAGTAGTCTCTACGACAGGGTCATTGGCAATCAGCCCCAGCATTTT. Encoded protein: CASSLYDRVIGNQPQHF.

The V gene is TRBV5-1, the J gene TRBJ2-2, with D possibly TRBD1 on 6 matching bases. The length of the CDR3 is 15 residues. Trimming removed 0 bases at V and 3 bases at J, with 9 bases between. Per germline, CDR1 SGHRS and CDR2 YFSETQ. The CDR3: CASSLVPGDTGELFF. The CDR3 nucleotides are TGCGCCAGCAGCTTGGTCCCAGGGGACACCGGGGAGCTGTTTTTT.

The CDR3 reads CASSQDRGQSNQPQHF. The DNA for the CDR3 is TGTGCCAGCAGCCAAGATAGGGGACAGAGCAATCAGCCCCAGCATTTT. The chain has TRBV4-2 and TRBJ1-5, with TRBD1 identical over 7 bases. Per germline, CDR1 LGHNA and CDR2 YNFKEQ. With V trimmed by 0 bases and J by 1 base, 3 bases remained unmatched. The CDR3 runs to 16 residues.

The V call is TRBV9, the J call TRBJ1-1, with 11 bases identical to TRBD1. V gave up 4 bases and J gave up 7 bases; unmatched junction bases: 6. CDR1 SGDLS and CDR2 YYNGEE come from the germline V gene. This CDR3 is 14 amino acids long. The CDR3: CASSLGQGVGEAFF. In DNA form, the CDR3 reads TGTGCCAGCAGCTTGGGACAGGGGGTAGGTGAAGCTTTCTTT.

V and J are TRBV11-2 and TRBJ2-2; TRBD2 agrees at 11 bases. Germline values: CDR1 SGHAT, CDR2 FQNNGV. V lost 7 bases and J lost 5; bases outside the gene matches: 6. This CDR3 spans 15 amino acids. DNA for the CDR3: TGTGCCAGCACCCCGACTAGCGGGATGACCGGGGAGCTGTTTTTT. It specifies CASTPTSGMTGELFF.